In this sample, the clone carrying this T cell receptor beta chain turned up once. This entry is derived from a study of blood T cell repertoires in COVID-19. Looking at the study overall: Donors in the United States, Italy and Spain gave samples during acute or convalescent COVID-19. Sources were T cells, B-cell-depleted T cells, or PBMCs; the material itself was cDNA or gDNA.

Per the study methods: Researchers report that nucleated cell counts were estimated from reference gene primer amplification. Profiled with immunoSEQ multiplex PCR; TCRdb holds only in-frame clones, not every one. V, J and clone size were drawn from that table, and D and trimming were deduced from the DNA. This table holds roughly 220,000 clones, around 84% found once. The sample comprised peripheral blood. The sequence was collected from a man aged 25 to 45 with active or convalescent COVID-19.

CDR3 sequence: CATSSDRVGNTIYF. As DNA, the CDR3 is TGTGCCACCAGCAGCGACAGGGTCGGAAACACCATATATTTT. V usage is TRBV15 and J usage is TRBJ1-3; 7 bases align to TRBD1. Germline V gene lookup returns CDR1 LNHNV and CDR2 YYDKDF (reference sequence). V lost 3 bases and J lost 4; bases outside the gene matches: 3. This CDR3 comprises 14 residues.